These 15 T cell receptor beta chains were sequenced from one sample in a study of neurological immune-mediated disorders. TCRdb re-derived calls from the 5' RACE reads in MiXCR, one entry per CDR3 protein. The repertoire has tens of thousands of distinct CDR3 sequences, around 4% of them found once; the top ten carry 5.5% to 7.5%. Source material: PBMCs. The receptor set was obtained from a man in his 60s with multiple sclerosis.

This clonotype occurred many times. This sequence joins TRBV20-1 and TRBJ2-1, with D tentatively TRBD2 (5 bases). Germline V lookup: CDR1 DFQATT, CDR2 SNEGSKA (reference sequence). The CDR3 consists of 15 residues. V lost 4 bases to trimming and J lost 4 bases, with 17 bases between them. CDR3 DNA sequence: TGCAGTGCTATTACGAGGGAACGGGGATACAATGAGCAGTTCTTC. Translating gives CSAITRERGYNEQFF.

This clonotype was counted ten times or more. The chain uses TRBV18 and TRBJ1-5; 7 nucleotides align to TRBD1. Germline CDR1 and CDR2: KGHSH and LQKENI. The CDR3 extends over 13 amino acids. V dropped 4 bases and J dropped 9; count of bases not matched to a gene: 6. As DNA, the CDR3 is TGTGCCAGCTCACGGGACAGTGGTGGGCCCCAGCATTTT. This encodes CASSRDSGGPQHF.

This clonotype came up many times. V gene TRBV5-6 combines with J gene TRBJ1-4; TRBD1 matches at 7 bases. Per germline, CDR1 SGHDT and CDR2 YYEEEE. This CDR3 contains 15 residues. The V and J ends lost 2 bases and 3 bases, in that order; junction bases with no gene match: 4. The CDR3 loop is CASSFGTDPNEKLFF. CDR3 DNA sequence: TGTGCCAGCAGCTTTGGGACAGACCCTAATGAAAAACTGTTTTTT.

This clonotype was seen ten or more times. V and J are TRBV5-1 and TRBJ2-7; no clear D. CDR1 SGHRS and CDR2 YFSETQ come from the germline V gene. This CDR3 has 13 residues. Trimming pared 4 bases from V and 5 bases from J, leaving 13 bases between. CDR3 in amino acids: CASSRRHPNEQYF. The CDR3, as DNA: TGCGCCAGCAGCCGAAGACACCCCAACGAGCAGTACTTC.

This clonotype was observed many times. The chain joins TRBV7-9 to TRBJ2-5; no definite D call. Trimming cost V 5 bases and J 5 bases, with 9 bases left between them. The V gene's germline CDR1 is SEHNR and CDR2 FQNEAQ (reference sequence). This CDR3 spans 12 amino acids. The CDR3 here is CASSPLRETQYF. CDR3 sequence (DNA): TGTGCCAGCAGCCCCCTCCGGGAGACCCAGTACTTC.

In its sample, this clonotype was seen many times. The rearrangement uses TRBV6-4 and TRBJ2-3; possibly TRBD2 for D (5 bases). CDR3 length: 14 residues. Per germline, CDR1 MRHNA and CDR2 SNTAGT. The germline V and J ends were trimmed by 2 bases and 6 bases, with 12 bases remaining between them. This chain's CDR3 is CASSDGEGSDTQYF. In DNA, the CDR3 is TGTGCCAGCAGTGACGGAGAGGGATCGGATACGCAGTATTTT.

This clonotype occurred a few times. The chain recombines TRBV12-3 or TRBV12-4 with TRBJ2-7; the D gene is possibly TRBD1 (5 bases). With 2 bases removed from V and 3 bases from J, the gap between germline ends came to 11 bases. The CDR3 has 14 amino acids. Here the CDR3 DNA reads TGTGCCAGCAGTTTATCCGGACAACACTACGAGCAGTACTTC. This sequence encodes CASSLSGQHYEQYF.

This clonotype has at least ten counts. The gene calls are TRBV7-8 and TRBJ2-3; D might be TRBD2 (6 bases). The CDR3 length is 18 residues. The V and J ends lost 1 base and 1 base respectively, with 18 bases between them. From germline, CDR1 is SGHVS and CDR2 FQNEAQ. The CDR3 loop reads CASSLGPPGSHGTDTQYF. CDR3 in DNA: TGTGCCAGCAGCTTAGGACCCCCCGGGAGTCACGGCACAGATACGCAGTATTTT.

This clonotype was seen repeatedly, ten times or more. The chain is built from TRBV7-2 and TRBJ1-1; D possibly corresponds to TRBD1 (5 bases). CDR3 length equals 16 residues. Germline V gene lookup returns CDR1 SGHTA and CDR2 FQGNSA. V was trimmed by 1 base and J by 10 bases, leaving 22 bases between them. The CDR3 sequence is CASSLGGGEGRGSAFF. The CDR3 region has the DNA TGTGCCAGCAGCTTAGGAGGAGGAGAGGGCCGGGGGTCAGCTTTCTTT.

This clonotype was seen at least ten times. The V call is TRBV20-1, the J call TRBJ2-7; TRBD1 aligns across 9 bases. The J segment lost 4 bases and the V segment lost 8 bases, leaving 9 bases of the junction unmatched. CDR3 length: 13 amino acids. CDR1 and CDR2 (germline): DFQATT, SNEGSKA (reference sequence). This CDR3 reads CSPITGGVYEQYF. The CDR3 DNA follows: TGCAGTCCGATAACAGGGGGCGTGTACGAGCAGTACTTC.

The chain links TRBV30 to TRBJ2-2; 7 positions match TRBD1. Trimming at V came to 4 bases and at J to 4 bases, leaving 6 bases not matched to a gene. Germline CDR1 and CDR2: GTSNPN and SVGIG (reference sequence). The CDR3 totals 14 residues. As DNA, the CDR3 is TGTGCCTGGAAAGGGGGACAGCTCACCGGGGAGCTGTTTTTT. Amino acid sequence: CAWKGGQLTGELFF.

This clonotype was observed many times. The chain uses TRBV20-1 and TRBJ2-7; the match to TRBD2 covers 9 bases. The CDR3 is 15 residues long. The V gene end was trimmed by 1 base and the J gene end by 3 bases; junction bases not matched to a gene: 7. Per the germline V gene, CDR1 is DFQATT and CDR2 is SNEGSKA (reference sequence). The CDR3 loop reads CSARGDSGGDYEQYF. For the CDR3, the DNA is TGCAGTGCTAGAGGCGATAGCGGGGGTGACTACGAGCAGTACTTC.

There are a few counts of this clonotype. The V and J genes are TRBV5-4 and TRBJ2-1; 10 nucleotides line up with TRBD1. CDR1 is SGHNT and CDR2 is YYREEE in the germline V gene (reference sequence). This CDR3 contains 15 residues. V lost 4 bases, J lost 4 bases, and 5 bases stayed unmatched. CDR3 residues: CASSPRQGAYNEQFF. The CDR3 DNA reads TGTGCCAGCAGCCCCCGACAGGGGGCATACAATGAGCAGTTCTTC.

This clonotype occurred many times. The gene calls are TRBV20-1 and TRBJ1-5; no definite D call. V was clipped by 2 bases and J by 4 bases, with 15 bases between them. The CDR3 sequence is 15 residues long. Germline V CDR1 and CDR2: DFQATT, SNEGSKA (reference sequence). CDR3 sequence reads: CSARTATSINQPQHF. CDR3 sequence (DNA): TGCAGTGCTAGAACCGCGACAAGTATAAATCAGCCCCAGCATTTT.

This clonotype was picked up many times. This sequence joins TRBV20-1 and TRBJ2-7; D unresolved. The CDR3 totals 10 residues. Germline V gene data show CDR1 as DFQATT and CDR2 as SNEGSKA (reference sequence). V lost 8 bases and J lost 1, with 6 bases in between. CDR3 sequence: CSTTSYEQYF. DNA of the CDR3: TGCAGTACTACTTCCTACGAGCAGTACTTC.